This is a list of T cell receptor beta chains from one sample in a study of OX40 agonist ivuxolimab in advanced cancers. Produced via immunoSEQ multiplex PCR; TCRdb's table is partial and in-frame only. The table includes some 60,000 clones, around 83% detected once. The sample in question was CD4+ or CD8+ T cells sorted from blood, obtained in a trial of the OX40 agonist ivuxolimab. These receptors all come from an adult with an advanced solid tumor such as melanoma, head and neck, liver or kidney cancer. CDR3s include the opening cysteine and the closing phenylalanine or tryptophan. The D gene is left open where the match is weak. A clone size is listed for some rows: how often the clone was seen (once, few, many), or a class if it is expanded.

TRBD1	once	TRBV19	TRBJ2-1	TGTGCCAGTAGTCACAGGGGGGAGTACAATGAGCAGTTCTTC	CASSHRGEYNEQFF
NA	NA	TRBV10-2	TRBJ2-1	TGCGCCAGCAGAGTTGGAGGGGGAAATGAGCAGTTCTTC	CASRVGGGNEQFF
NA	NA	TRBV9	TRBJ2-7	TGTGCCAGCAGCTCCGGGGCCTCGGGGTACGAGCAGTACTTC	CASSSGASGYEQYF
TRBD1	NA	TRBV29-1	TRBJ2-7	TGCAGCGCTGGGACAGGGGGGAACGAGCAGTACTTC	CSAGTGGNEQYF
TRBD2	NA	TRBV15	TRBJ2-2	TGTGCCACCAGCAGGAGCGGGAGCGGGACCGGGGAGCTGTTTTTT	CATSRSGSGTGELFF
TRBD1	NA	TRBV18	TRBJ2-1	TGTGCCAGCTCACAGGGACAGGGAGTAAATGAGCAGTTCTTC	CASSQGQGVNEQFF
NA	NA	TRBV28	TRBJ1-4	TGTGCCGGACAATCGGGGGGCATCGGCGAAAATGAAAAACTGTTTTTT	CAGQSGGIGENEKLFF
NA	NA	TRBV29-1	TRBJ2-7	TGCAGCGTTGAAGTCAACTCCTACGAGCAGTACTTC	CSVEVNSYEQYF
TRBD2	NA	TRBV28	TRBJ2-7	TGTGCCAGCAGTTCGGGGGGGGACAACTACGAGCAGTACTTC	CASSSGGDNYEQYF
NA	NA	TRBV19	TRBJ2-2	TGTGCCAGTAGTATAGACAGGACGACCGGGGAGCTGTTTTTT	CASSIDRTTGELFF
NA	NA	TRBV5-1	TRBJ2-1	TGCGCCAGCAGCTCGGGCTCAGGGATTACTCCATCCGAGCAGTTCTTC	CASSSGSGITPSEQFF
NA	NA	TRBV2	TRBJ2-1	TGTGCCAGCAGTGAAGAGGGGCAGGGTGAGCAGTTCTTC	CASSEEGQGEQFF
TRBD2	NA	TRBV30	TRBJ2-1	TGTGCCTGGAGTGTACTAGGGCTAGCGGGCCTATACTCCTACAATGAGCAGCTCTTC	CAWSVLGLAGLYSYNEQLF
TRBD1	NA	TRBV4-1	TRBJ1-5	TGCGCCAGCAGCCAAGGACAGGGGAGAATCAGGCCCCAGCATTTT	CASSQGQGRIRPQHF
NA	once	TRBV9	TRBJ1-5	TGTGCCAGCAGCGCCGGGGAGGGGATAGGGCAGCCCCAGCATTTT	CASSAGEGIGQPQHF
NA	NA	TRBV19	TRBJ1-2	TGTGCCAGTAGTATGGGCGGGGCGGACTATGGCTACACCTTC	CASSMGGADYGYTF
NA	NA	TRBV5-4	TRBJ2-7	TGTGCCAGCAGCTTGGTTGGGGTAAATGAGCAGTACTTC	CASSLVGVNEQYF
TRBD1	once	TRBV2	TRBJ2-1	TGTGCCAGCAGTGCTGGACAGGGAACCTACAATGAGCAGTTCTTC	CASSAGQGTYNEQFF
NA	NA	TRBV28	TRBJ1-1	TGTGCCAGCCCCCCTTCCGGGGAGAACACTGAAGCTTTCTTT	CASPPSGENTEAFF
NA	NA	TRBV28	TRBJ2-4	TGTGCCAGCAGTTTATGGGCAGCTCGCGAAAAAAACATTCAGTACTTC	CASSLWAAREKNIQYF
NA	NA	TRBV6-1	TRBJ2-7	TGTGCCAGCTGGAGGGACCAAAGCTCCTACGAGCAGTACTTC	CASWRDQSSYEQYF
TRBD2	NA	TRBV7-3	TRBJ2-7	TGTGCCAGCAGCTACTTAGCGGGGGGTCAATTGGGCGAGCAGTACTTC	CASSYLAGGQLGEQYF
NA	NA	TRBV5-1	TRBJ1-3	TGCGCCAGCAGCTTGACGGGGGCTAGGTCTGGAAACACCATATATTTT	CASSLTGARSGNTIYF
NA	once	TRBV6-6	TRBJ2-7	TGTGCCAGCACGGACCCCCGCCGGTACGAGCAGTACTTC	CASTDPRRYEQYF
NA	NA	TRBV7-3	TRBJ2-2	TGTGCCAGCAGCTTATCTGGAGCAGGAACCGGGGAGCTGTTTTTT	CASSLSGAGTGELFF
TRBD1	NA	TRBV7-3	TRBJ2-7	TGTGCCAGCAGCACCGGGACAGGGCTCAACGAGCAGTACTTC	CASSTGTGLNEQYF
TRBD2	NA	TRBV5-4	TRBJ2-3	TGTGCCATCTCCGGGACTAGCGGGAGGGCCTTAGATACGCAGTATTTT	CAISGTSGRALDTQYF
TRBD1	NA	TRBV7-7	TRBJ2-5	TGTGCTAGCAGCTTAGGGACAGGGCGGCAAGAGACCCAGTACTTC	CASSLGTGRQETQYF
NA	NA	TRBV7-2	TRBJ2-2	TGTGCCAGCAGCTTCGGACAGGGAGGGGTCGGGGAGCTGTTTTTT	CASSFGQGGVGELFF
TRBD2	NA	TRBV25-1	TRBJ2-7	TGTGCCAGCATTTCCGGGACTAGCGACTACGAGCAGTACTTC	CASISGTSDYEQYF